Sequencing of this T cell receptor beta chain was carried out in a study of blood T cell repertoires in COVID-19. Profiled with immunoSEQ multiplex PCR; TCRdb holds only in-frame clones, not every one. The repertoire includes around 320,000 clones, roughly 85% of them detected once, and approximately 7.5% sits in the top ten. This CDR3 is built from 15 residues. Germline assignment: CDR1 SGHAT and CDR2 FQNNGV. J was trimmed by 4 bases and V by 1 base; bases with no gene match: 0. The clonotype originates from a human donor in a cohort sampled during active COVID-19. Material for sequencing was peripheral blood. J is TRBJ2-2 and V is TRBV11-2; 10 bases fit TRBD2. This chain's CDR3 is CASSLVAGGTGELFF. The CDR3 bases are TGTGCCAGCAGCTTAGTAGCGGGGGGCACCGGGGAGCTGTTTTTT.